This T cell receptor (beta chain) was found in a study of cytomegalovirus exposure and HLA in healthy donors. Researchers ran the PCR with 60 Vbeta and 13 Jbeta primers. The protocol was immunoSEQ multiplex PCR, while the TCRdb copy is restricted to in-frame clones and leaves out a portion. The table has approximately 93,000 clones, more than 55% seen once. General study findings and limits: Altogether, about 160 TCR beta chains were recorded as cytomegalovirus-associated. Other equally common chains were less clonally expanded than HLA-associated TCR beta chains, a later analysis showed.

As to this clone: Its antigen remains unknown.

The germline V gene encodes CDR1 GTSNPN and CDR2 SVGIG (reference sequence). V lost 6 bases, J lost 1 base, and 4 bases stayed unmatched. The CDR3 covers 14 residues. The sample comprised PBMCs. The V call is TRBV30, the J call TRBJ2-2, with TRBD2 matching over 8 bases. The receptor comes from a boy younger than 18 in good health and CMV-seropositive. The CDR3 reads CACLAGLNTGELFF. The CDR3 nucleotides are TGTGCCTGCTTAGCGGGGTTGAACACCGGGGAGCTGTTTTTT.